The sequence of this T cell receptor beta chain was determined in a study of T cell repertoires in cytomegalovirus infection. In the study overall: Both CMV infection and a matching HLA type were indicated by public TCR beta signatures.

TCRdb analysed the reads with MiXCR anew, one entry per CDR3 protein. There are a few hundred thousand distinct CDR3 sequences in the sample; approximately 40% occur only once, and around 50% lies in the top ten. In the case of this clonotype: As yet, its antigen is unknown.

CDR1 and CDR2 from the germline V gene are GTSNPN and SVGIG (reference sequence). This CDR3 spans 13 amino acids. Trimming took 0 bases from V and 4 from J, leaving 10 bases between them. V gene TRBV30 combines with J gene TRBJ2-7; D gene ambiguous. Material: cultured PBMCs, obtained from culture after CMV antigen stimulation. The clonotype was recovered from a human donor in good health (CMV status not recorded). Some clones in this sample may be carry-over from other donors' samples. CDR3 DNA sequence: TGTGCCTGGAGTGTTTCTGTGTGGTACGAGCAGTACTTC. It yields the protein CAWSVSVWYEQYF.